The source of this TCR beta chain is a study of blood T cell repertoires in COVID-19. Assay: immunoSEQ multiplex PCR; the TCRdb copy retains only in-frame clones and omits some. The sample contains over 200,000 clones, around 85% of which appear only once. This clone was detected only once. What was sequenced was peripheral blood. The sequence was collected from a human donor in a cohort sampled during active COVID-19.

CDR3 sequence: CASSTSGRPYEQYF. In DNA, the CDR3 is TGCGCCAGCAGCACGAGCGGGAGACCCTACGAGCAGTACTTC. The V call is TRBV5-1, the J call TRBJ2-7, with 8 nucleotides matching TRBD2. The germline CDR1 and CDR2 sequences are SGHRS and YFSETQ. V shed 4 bases, J shed 2 bases, and the junction held 5 bases outside the gene matches. This CDR3 is built from 14 residues.